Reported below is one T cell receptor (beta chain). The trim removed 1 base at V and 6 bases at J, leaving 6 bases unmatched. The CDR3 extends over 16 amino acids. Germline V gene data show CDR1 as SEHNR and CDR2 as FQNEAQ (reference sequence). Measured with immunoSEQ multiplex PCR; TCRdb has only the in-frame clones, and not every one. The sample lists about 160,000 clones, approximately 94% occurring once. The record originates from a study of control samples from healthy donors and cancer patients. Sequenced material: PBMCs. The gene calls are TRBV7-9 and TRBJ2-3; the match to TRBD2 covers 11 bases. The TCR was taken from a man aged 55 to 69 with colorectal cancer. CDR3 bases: TGTGCCAGCAGCTTAGAAGCTAGCGGGAGGTCGGATACGCAGTATTTT. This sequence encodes CASSLEASGRSDTQYF.